The entry below describes one T cell receptor (beta chain). The assay was immunoSEQ multiplex PCR, and TCRdb's table has in-frame clones only and misses some. Seen here are roughly 40,000 clones, about 92% observed once, and the top ten hold 10% to 15%. This CDR3 spans 21 amino acids. The germline V gene has CDR1 MNHEY and CDR2 SMNVEV (reference sequence). J gave up 0 bases and V 10 bases, and 27 bases lay outside the gene matches. The data belong to a study of T cell changes during pregnancy in multiple sclerosis. This TCR was recovered from a female donor with multiple sclerosis, enrolled in a pregnancy study. This chain links TRBV27 with TRBJ1-1; TRBD1 aligns across 9 bases. This material consisted of CD8+ T cells from peripheral blood mononuclear cells, taken in the first trimester of pregnancy. CDR3 in DNA: TGTGCCACCACCTCGGACAGGGGCAAGAAGAATATGAACCGAATGAACACTGAAGCTTTCTTT. It is translated as CATTSDRGKKNMNRMNTEAFF.